This TCR beta chain was sequenced in a study of blood T cell repertoires in COVID-19. The CDR3 length is 15 residues. The V gene lost 6 bases and the J gene lost 0 bases, with 12 bases spanning the gap. Germline CDR1 and CDR2: MNHEY and SVGAGI. Seattle's cohort entered during active infection and was followed longitudinally. Original handling: The authors estimated nucleated cell counts from reference gene primer amplification. Profiled with immunoSEQ multiplex PCR; TCRdb holds only in-frame clones, not every one. V, J and clone size derive from that table, while D and trimming were established from the DNA sequence. This sample has about 200,000 clones, with roughly four fifths found just once.

The receptor was derived from a woman aged 80 or over with COVID-19, enrolled during active disease. This sequence joins TRBV6-5 and TRBJ1-5; weak D call: TRBD1 (6 bases). Sequencing used peripheral blood. The CDR3 spells CASRRTVNSNQPQHF. The DNA of the CDR3 is TGTGCCAGCAGAAGGACAGTTAATAGCAATCAGCCCCAGCATTTT.